The 3 T cell receptor beta chains in this list originate from one sample, sequenced in a study of Ad26.COV2.S vaccination and SARS-CoV-2 variants. Sample treatment: roughly 20 received Ad26.COV2.S at low or high dose, single or two shots; about 5 received placebo; per-sample allocation not given. After the first vaccine or placebo injection, samples were drawn on day 63. Here immunoSEQ multiplex PCR was the method, and the copy in TCRdb shows in-frame clones only, minus some. The repertoire has about 460,000 clones, 80% to 90% of them found once; the top ten carry roughly 1.7%. The material sequenced was peripheral blood, taken in a trial of Ad26.COV2.S vaccine versus placebo. These receptors were taken from a person between 18 and 65 years old who received the Ad26.COV2.S COVID-19 vaccine or a placebo.

This clone was counted a few times. The chain uses TRBV6-2 or TRBV6-3 and TRBJ1-6, with D perhaps TRBD1 (5 bases). The germline gives CDR1 MNHEY, CDR2 SVGEGT. V was shortened by 4 bases and J by 5 bases, with 18 bases between the two germline ends. The CDR3 length is 17 residues. The chain's CDR3 is CASSLGLAGLHNSPLHF. CDR3 nucleotides: TGTGCCAGCAGTTTGGGACTTGCGGGACTTCATAATTCACCCCTCCACTTT.

The genes are TRBV3-1 (or the pseudogene TRBV3-2) and TRBJ2-3; D might be TRBD2 (6 bases). Germline V lookup: CDR1 LGHDT, CDR2 YNNKEL (reference sequence). V dropped 2 bases and J dropped 4 bases, with 16 bases sitting between them. This CDR3 is built from 16 residues. The CDR3 nucleotides read TGTGCCAGCAGCCAATCCTTGAGGAGGGCCCCAGATACGCAGTATTTT. It codes for CASSQSLRRAPDTQYF.

V gene TRBV6-5 combines with J gene TRBJ2-5, with 9 bases identical to TRBD1. This CDR3 has 15 amino acids. V lost 1 base to trimming and J lost 5 bases; unmatched junction nucleotides: 5. Germline V gene sequence: CDR1 MNHEY, CDR2 SVGAGI. CDR3 protein: CASSYYEQGAETQYF. The CDR3 DNA reads as TGTGCCAGCAGTTACTATGAACAGGGGGCTGAGACCCAGTACTTC.